These T cell receptor beta chains were read from a single sample in a study of vaccination effects on CD4 cells after COVID-19. Their specific antigens are unknown. TCRdb's table, derived via immunoSEQ multiplex PCR, lists solely in-frame clones and lacks some. Found here are approximately 24,000 clones, roughly 70% of them singletons; the top ten hold about a tenth. This specimen was CD4+ T cells from PBMCs cultured with HCoV-NL63 spike peptides, taken before COVID-19 vaccination. These receptor sequences come from a human donor who received a COVID-19 vaccine. CDR3s leave out the opening cysteine and the closing phenylalanine or tryptophan.

v_gene,j_gene,CDR3aa
TRBV5-1,TRBJ1-1,ASSPRIGQEEAF
TRBV6-5,TRBJ1-4,ASRVDRVNEKLF
TRBV2,TRBJ2-5,ASSSTSGGSGTQY
TRBV3-1/TRBV3-2,TRBJ1-5,ASSQGAGPQPQH
TRBV2,TRBJ2-5,ASSGTGGETQY
TRBV27,TRBJ2-3,ASSWDRDTDTQY
TRBV18,TRBJ1-4,ASSPRDATNEKLF
TRBV6-4,TRBJ1-6,ASSREGGANSPLH
TRBV5-8,TRBJ1-6,ASSPSGTQYSPLH
TRBV10-3,TRBJ2-5,AIVGSWETQY
TRBV11-2,TRBJ2-5,ASSLGRLAGGPRETQY
TRBV10-1,TRBJ1-1,ASADPNTEAF
TRBV30,TRBJ2-7,AWTLGSREQY
TRBV7-6,TRBJ2-3,ASSLALASADTQY
TRBV23-1,TRBJ2-1,ASSQGRGGRGINEQF
TRBV10-1,TRBJ1-5,ASSGTYNQPQH
TRBV30,TRBJ1-1,AWSTGQGNTEAF
TRBV29-1,TRBJ2-7,SVGPGGDEQY
TRBV6-4,TRBJ1-1,ASSPEETGVKTEAF
TRBV19,TRBJ2-7,ASSMDMDASYEQY
TRBV5-5,TRBJ2-5,ASSLARTGPETQY
TRBV6-5,TRBJ2-1,ASSRENEQF
TRBV30,TRBJ2-3,AWSGGPADTQY
TRBV3-1/TRBV3-2,TRBJ1-1,ASSHQGNTEAF
TRBV5-6,TRBJ1-3,ASSKDGLSSGNTIY
TRBV4-2,TRBJ1-4,ASSQDRGEKLF
TRBV18,TRBJ2-5,ASSPSSGETQY
TRBV5-1,TRBJ2-2,ASSLSGNTGELF
TRBV11-2,TRBJ2-5,ASSLESGEETQY
TRBV25-1,TRBJ1-4,ASSEGAGLGEKLF
TRBV10-3,TRBJ2-3,AISAAGGSTDTQY
TRBV19,TRBJ2-7,ASSNRGIDEQY
TRBV19,TRBJ1-2,ASSIANGINYGYT
TRBV5-8,TRBJ1-2,ASSFENSNYGYT
TRBV7-9,TRBJ1-1,ASSLEGGGTEAF
TRBV14,TRBJ1-3,ASSQFTGVLSGNTIY
TRBV25-1,TRBJ1-1,ASSGGGRTEAF
TRBV18,TRBJ1-1,ASSPLREFNTEAF
TRBV25-1,TRBJ1-2,ASSTGQLYGYT
TRBV14,TRBJ2-7,ASSQLPYYEQY
TRBV20-1,TRBJ2-5,SAPQIETQY
TRBV25-1,TRBJ2-3,ASSEGGRGRDTQY
TRBV5-4,TRBJ2-1,ASSELTGGSEQF
TRBV5-1,TRBJ2-1,ASSGITGASYNEQF
TRBV4-1,TRBJ2-5,ASSQASRGLSGETQY
TRBV27,TRBJ1-1,ASSGGMNTEAF
TRBV11-2,TRBJ2-1,ASSLWATGSYNEQF
TRBV13,TRBJ1-5,ASSLSNQPQH
TRBV7-8,TRBJ2-3,ASSLADFGPTDTQY
TRBV18,TRBJ2-3,ASSPVIGRGATDTQY
TRBV3-1/TRBV3-2,TRBJ2-2,ASSQVGGGTGELF
TRBV18,TRBJ1-4,ASSPSQGLWEKLF
TRBV6-5,TRBJ1-5,ASSYQGINQPQH
TRBV6-2/TRBV6-3,TRBJ2-3,ASSLTSGVTQY
TRBV12-3/TRBV12-4,TRBJ2-3,ASSLPDGDTQY
TRBV7-8,TRBJ1-1,ASSLSLPGTEAF
TRBV16,TRBJ1-5,ASSQSMTGRNQPQH
TRBV11-3,TRBJ2-2,ASSYTGTPTGELF
TRBV19,TRBJ1-2,AIRSPILGYT